The 11 T cell receptor beta chains given below trace back to one sample, sequenced in a study of Graves' ophthalmopathy and Graves' hyperthyroidism. The authors amplified TCR beta CDR3 regions, and they did so from RNA transcripts for repertoire sequencing. Second-round multiplex PCR came after a first-round RT-PCR that employed HTBI primers. In TCRdb, the multiplex PCR reads were re-called with MiXCR into one record per CDR3 protein. The table includes around 660,000 distinct CDR3 sequences, more than 40% detected once. Specimen: peripheral blood. Receptor source: an adult man with Graves' ophthalmopathy.

The chain employs TRBV10-3 and TRBJ1-4; 9 nucleotides align to TRBD1. The V gene end was trimmed by 4 bases and the J gene end by 5 bases; junction bases not matched to a gene: 5. Germline CDR1 is ENHRY and CDR2 is SYGVKD. CDR3 size: 15 residues. The CDR3 sequence: CAISGGQGRNEKLFF. CDR3 nucleotide sequence: TGTGCCATCAGTGGGGGACAGGGACGCAATGAAAAACTGTTTTTT.

This chain uses TRBV10-3 with TRBJ1-6; D remains unclear. Germline CDR1 and CDR2: ENHRY and SYGVKD. V lost 10 bases and J lost 11, with 9 bases in between. This CDR3 comprises 10 residues. The CDR3 nucleotides read TGTGCCACTCTGGGCCCACCCCTCCACTTT. It specifies CATLGPPLHF.

The rearrangement links TRBV15 to TRBJ1-5; D gene unclear. V was pared by 6 bases and J by 11 bases, with 14 bases between. This CDR3 region has 12 residues. Germline assignment: CDR1 LNHNV and CDR2 YYDKDF (reference sequence). The CDR3, as DNA: TGTGCCACCAGGGCGAATACGGGGACCCAGCATTTT. Its translation is CATRANTGTQHF.

This clonotype has at least ten counts. A read error is likely, as this CDR3 ends without the conserved phenylalanine or tryptophan. No DNA is shown, since the ends of the CDR3 on it are uncertain; the CDR3 is the one TCRdb lists. The rearrangement joins TRBV4-2 to TRBJ1-2; the table's D call TRBD1 went unverified against the DNA. The CDR3 is 13 residues long, counting both termini. Germline lookup yields CDR1 LGHNA and CDR2 YNFKEQ. CDR3 amino acids: CASSQGASSGMVL.

This clonotype was detected many times. The chain links TRBV7-9 to TRBJ1-1, with no clear D. The CDR3 runs to 13 residues. Per germline, CDR1 SEHNR and CDR2 FQNEAQ (reference sequence). The V gene lost 2 bases and the J gene lost 5 bases, with 9 bases spanning the gap. Here the CDR3 DNA reads TGTGCCAGCAGCTTAAGTCCGTCTACTGAAGCTTTCTTT. Protein: CASSLSPSTEAFF. The full variable domain, rest sourced from reference TRBV7-9 and TRBJ1-1, is DTGVSQNPRHKITKRGQNVTFRCDPISEHNRLYWYRQTLGQGPEFLTYFQNEAQLEKSRLLSDRFSAERPKGSFSTLEIQRTEQGDSAMYLCASSLSPSTEAFFGQGTRLTVV.

Many counts were recorded for this clonotype. This sequence joins TRBV9 and TRBJ1-6; 7 nucleotides agree with TRBD1. The V segment lost 4 bases and the J segment 8 bases; nucleotides outside the gene matches: 9. This CDR3 has 15 amino acids. Germline V gene sequence: CDR1 SGDLS, CDR2 YYNGEE. CDR3 loop: CASSPRDRAYSPLHF. The CDR3 coding sequence is TGTGCCAGCAGCCCCCGAGACAGGGCGTATTCACCCCTCCACTTT.

This clonotype came up a few times. The chain has TRBV20-1 and TRBJ1-2; D is unclear. V was trimmed by 3 bases and J by 2 bases, leaving 13 bases between them. Germline V gene lookup returns CDR1 DFQATT and CDR2 SNEGSKA (reference sequence). This CDR3 contains 14 residues. The CDR3 loop is CSARESKGNYGYTF. The CDR3 coding sequence is TGCAGTGCTAGGGAGTCGAAAGGGAACTATGGCTACACCTTC.

This clonotype showed up many times. The chain recombines TRBV4-2 with TRBJ2-7; possibly TRBD2 for D (6 bases). Germline values: CDR1 LGHNA, CDR2 YNFKEQ. The CDR3 contains 16 residues. Trimming took off 0 bases at V and 9 bases at J, with 21 bases between the two ends. The CDR3 sequence is CASSQDGGRRDGVQYF. The DNA of the CDR3 is TGTGCCAGCAGCCAAGATGGGGGACGGCGGGATGGTGTGCAGTACTTC.

This chain links TRBV10-3 with TRBJ2-7; unclear D gene. Germline CDR1 and CDR2: ENHRY and SYGVKD. CDR3 size: 10 residues. Between the trimmed V and J ends, which lost 6 bases and 5 bases, there was a span of 5 bases. Here the CDR3 reads CAIRGNEQYF. The CDR3 DNA reads as TGTGCCATCAGGGGAAACGAGCAGTACTTC.

This clonotype was seen a handful of times. The chain couples TRBV12-5 to TRBJ2-7, with 8 nucleotides matching TRBD1. The CDR3 contains 13 residues. Germline V gene data show CDR1 as LGHNT and CDR2 as FRNRAP. V was pared by 5 bases and J by 4 bases, with 4 bases of the junction left unmatched. This chain's CDR3 is CASGVDRAYEQYF. Here the CDR3 DNA reads TGTGCTAGTGGTGTGGACAGGGCGTACGAGCAGTACTTC.

The chain recombines TRBV7-2 with TRBJ2-5, with TRBD1 matching 8 bases. The CDR3 has 14 residues. V trimming: 11 bases; J trimming: 5 bases; junction bases outside the gene matches: 13. The germline V gene encodes CDR1 SGHTA and CDR2 FQGNSA. Here the CDR3 reads CAWSPTGVRETQYF. Written as DNA, the CDR3 is TGTGCCTGGAGCCCGACAGGGGTAAGGGAGACCCAGTACTTC.